These 17 T cell receptor beta chains originate from one sample sequenced in a study of cytomegalovirus exposure and HLA in healthy donors. With 60 Vbeta and 13 Jbeta primers, the PCR was carried out. Profiling relied on immunoSEQ multiplex PCR, and the TCRdb table lists in-frame clones only, not all of them. Of approximately 120,000 clones detected, about 76% appear once; the ten largest clones hold roughly 2%. The sequencing sample was made of PBMCs. All receptors derive from a woman in her thirties in good health and CMV-seronegative.

The V call is TRBV14, the J call TRBJ2-1; 12 bases fit TRBD2. This CDR3 is 17 amino acids long. Germline V gene sequence: CDR1 SGHDN, CDR2 FVKESK. Unmatched junction bases numbered 10, after V lost 5 bases and J lost 5 bases. CDR3: CASSSGLAGPRNNEQFF. The CDR3 DNA reads as TGTGCCAGCAGCTCCGGACTAGCGGGACCGAGGAACAATGAGCAGTTCTTC.

The genes are TRBV5-1 and TRBJ2-3, with a possible D match to TRBD2 (5 bases). The CDR3 has 18 amino acids. Germline CDR1 is SGHRS and CDR2 is YFSETQ. The V gene lost 7 bases and the J gene lost 8 bases, with 32 bases spanning the gap. CDR3 bases: TGCGCCAGCTCCTACTGGCCAGAGCGGAGCCGTATAACCCGTACGCAGTATTTT. Amino acids: CASSYWPERSRITRTQYF.

This clone was counted a single time. The V call is TRBV6-6, the J call TRBJ2-2; D unresolved. CDR1 is MNHNY and CDR2 is SVGAGI in the germline V gene (reference sequence). Trimming removed 7 bases at V and 5 bases at J, with 11 bases between. CDR3 length: 13 amino acids. The CDR3 reads CASTPGWTGELFF. The CDR3 nucleotides read TGTGCCAGCACTCCCGGGTGGACCGGGGAGCTGTTTTTT.

This chain links TRBV9 with TRBJ2-3; 10 bases line up with TRBD2. Germline assignment: CDR1 SGDLS and CDR2 YYNGEE. V shed 2 bases and J 5 bases; nucleotides not matched to a gene: 2. This CDR3 has 14 residues. The CDR3 reads CASSVGTSVDTQYF. For the CDR3, the DNA is TGTGCCAGCAGCGTGGGGACTAGCGTAGATACGCAGTATTTT.

This chain uses TRBV7-3 with TRBJ2-1; 10 bases align to TRBD2. This CDR3 has 15 amino acids. V was clipped by 3 bases and J by 2 bases; unmatched bases: 1. Germline CDR1 reads SGHTA; CDR2 reads FQGTGA. DNA for the CDR3: TGTGCCAGCAGCTTGGGACTAGCGACCTACAATGAGCAGTTCTTC. Translating gives CASSLGLATYNEQFF.

This clone turned up a few times. The chain is built from TRBV11-2 and TRBJ2-3; tentative D call: TRBD2 (6 bases). The CDR3 spans 15 residues. Germline V lookup: CDR1 SGHAT, CDR2 FQNNGV. Trimming took off 1 base at V and 2 bases at J, with 10 bases between the two ends. This CDR3 is CASSLGGGVTDTQYF. DNA for the CDR3: TGTGCCAGCAGCTTAGGGGGCGGGGTCACAGATACGCAGTATTTT. Full variable domain (outside the CDR3, taken from reference TRBV11-2 and TRBJ2-3): EAGVAQSPRYKIIEKRQSVAFWCNPISGHATLYWYQQILGQGPKLLIQFQNNGVVDDSQLPKDRFSAERLKGVDSTLKIQPAKLEDSAVYLCASSLGGGVTDTQYFGPGTRLTVL.

The chain recombines TRBV15 with TRBJ2-1; TRBD2 matches at 12 bases. CDR1 LNHNV and CDR2 YYDKDF come from the germline V gene (reference sequence). The CDR3 is 16 residues long. V lost 0 bases, J lost 6 bases, and 3 bases stayed unmatched. The CDR3 loop reads CATSRELAGGLNEQFF. Here the CDR3 DNA reads TGTGCCACCAGCAGAGAACTAGCGGGAGGTCTCAATGAGCAGTTCTTC.

The gene calls are TRBV6-1 and TRBJ2-7; possibly TRBD2 for D (6 bases). V was shortened by 2 bases and J by 0 bases, with 8 bases between the two germline ends. The CDR3 spans 14 residues. The germline V gene encodes CDR1 MNHNS and CDR2 SASEGT. Here the CDR3 reads CASSEYGSSYEQYF. CDR3 coding DNA: TGTGCCAGCAGTGAATACGGGAGCTCCTACGAGCAGTACTTC.

The V gene is TRBV6-4, the J gene TRBJ2-1, with TRBD1 matching 7 bases. V trimming: 3 bases; J trimming: 7 bases; junction bases outside the gene matches: 9. In germline, CDR1 is MRHNA, CDR2 SNTAGT. The CDR3 covers 15 residues. This CDR3 reads CASSEFGTAQNEQFF. CDR3 in DNA: TGTGCCAGCAGTGAATTCGGGACAGCCCAAAATGAGCAGTTCTTC.

The chain carries TRBV7-7 and TRBJ2-2; D call uncertain. CDR3 length: 13 residues. Germline assignment: CDR1 SSHAT and CDR2 FNYEAQ (reference sequence). V shed 6 bases and J shed 2 bases, with 7 bases lying between them. This CDR3 is CASRKANTGELFF. The CDR3 DNA reads TGTGCCAGCAGGAAAGCCAACACCGGGGAGCTGTTTTTT.

In DNA, the CDR3 is TGTGCCAGCAGTTATCTGGAGTCTGAAGCTTTCTTT. Translating it yields CASSYLESEAFF. The chain couples TRBV6-6 to TRBJ1-1, with D hard to call. The CDR3 has 12 residues. Germline loops: CDR1 MNHNY, CDR2 SVGAGI (reference sequence). The V end lost 3 bases, the J end lost 6 bases, and 8 bases lay between the germline ends.

This rearrangement joins TRBV15 to TRBJ2-3; TRBD2 matches at 7 bases. V lost 3 bases and J lost 0; bases outside the gene matches: 6. From germline, CDR1 is LNHNV and CDR2 YYDKDF (reference sequence). The CDR3 has 16 amino acids. CDR3 region: CATSREYSGSTDTQYF. CDR3 DNA: TGTGCCACCAGCAGGGAATATAGCGGGAGCACAGATACGCAGTATTTT.

This rearrangement joins TRBV6-7 to TRBJ1-2, with 9 bases aligning to TRBD1. TRBV6-7 carries the ORF label, with uncertain function. CDR3 length equals 16 residues. J gave up 2 bases and V 1 base, and 5 bases lay outside the gene matches. The CDR3 sequence is CASSYLGTGKNYGYTF. The CDR3 region has the DNA TGTGCCAGCAGTTACTTAGGGACAGGGAAAAACTATGGCTACACCTTC.

Only one count was recorded for this clone. The chain links TRBV30 to TRBJ2-1, with D tentatively TRBD2 (5 bases). Germline CDR1 is GTSNPN and CDR2 is SVGIG (reference sequence). V lost 0 bases and J 0 bases, leaving 9 bases between the germline ends. This CDR3 has 15 residues. The CDR3 sequence is CAWSVGSISYNEQFF. CDR3 bases: TGTGCCTGGAGTGTAGGGAGCATCTCCTACAATGAGCAGTTCTTC.

J is TRBJ2-1 and V is TRBV6-5, with 13 nucleotides matching TRBD2. Germline loops: CDR1 MNHEY, CDR2 SVGAGI. Trimming removed 5 bases from V and 8 bases from J; junction bases left unmatched: 6. This CDR3 region has 15 residues. CDR3 loop: CASSKLAGGRDEQFF. Written as DNA, the CDR3 is TGTGCCAGCAGTAAACTAGCGGGAGGGCGCGATGAGCAGTTCTTC.

This clone was seen only once. The chain links TRBV6-5 to TRBJ2-1; TRBD2 is a possible D gene (6 bases). Germline lookup yields CDR1 MNHEY and CDR2 SVGAGI. There are 16 residues in the CDR3. The ends were cut back, 2 bases at V and 5 bases at J, with 16 bases in the middle. The CDR3 reads CASSYDGAGLNNEQFF. CDR3 sequence (DNA): TGTGCCAGCAGTTACGACGGTGCGGGACTCAACAATGAGCAGTTCTTC.

The rearrangement links TRBV19 to TRBJ2-7, with D tentatively TRBD2 (5 bases). The CDR3 runs 15 residues. The ends were cut back, 10 bases at V and 6 bases at J, with 25 bases in the middle. Per germline, CDR1 LNHDA and CDR2 SQIVND (reference sequence). Written as DNA, the CDR3 is TGTGCCACCCTTCCCCCAAGCTCGTCGGGGTCCGAGCAGTACTTC. It translates to CATLPPSSSGSEQYF.